The 27 T cell receptor beta chains given below trace back to one sample, sequenced in a study of T cells in Graves' hyperthyroidism and ophthalmopathy. The investigators amplified TCR beta CDR3 regions from RNA transcripts. Using the HTBI primer set, a first-round RT-PCR was run on the TCR CDR3. TCRdb re-called the multiplex PCR reads with MiXCR, one entry per CDR3 protein. The sample lists roughly 420,000 distinct CDR3 sequences, around 14% occurring once. Sequencing was performed on blood. These receptor sequences come from a woman under 30 with Graves' hyperthyroidism.

The chain couples TRBV20-1 to TRBJ2-2; 13 bases align to TRBD2. Germline V gene lookup returns CDR1 DFQATT and CDR2 SNEGSKA (reference sequence). V trimming: 6 bases; J trimming: 4 bases; junction bases outside the gene matches: 8. The CDR3 extends over 16 amino acids. As DNA, the CDR3 is TGCAGTGCAGCCCAGGGACTAGCGGGGATCACCGGGGAGCTGTTTTTT. Amino acid sequence: CSAAQGLAGITGELFF.

The sample holds many counts of this clonotype. The chain recombines TRBV20-1 with TRBJ1-2, with D tentatively TRBD1 (5 bases). The V gene's germline CDR1 is DFQATT and CDR2 SNEGSKA (reference sequence). The CDR3 spans 15 residues. The V and J ends lost 5 bases and 2 bases respectively, with 18 bases between them. This CDR3 reads CSAARPPGPNYGYTF. In DNA form, the CDR3 reads TGCAGTGCTGCGCGCCCCCCGGGGCCGAACTATGGCTACACCTTC.

Many counts were recorded for this clonotype. The V call is TRBV18, the J call TRBJ2-5; 7 bases line up with TRBD1. The CDR3 is 16 residues long. Germline trimming cut 4 bases from V and 4 bases from J; bases unmatched to any gene: 12. In germline, CDR1 is KGHSH, CDR2 LQKENI. In nucleotides, the CDR3 is TGTGCCAGCTCACAACCGGCGACAGGGTGGGCAGAGACCCAGTACTTC. Translated: CASSQPATGWAETQYF.

This clonotype was seen at least ten times. The CDR3 DNA reads as TGTGCCAGCAAAGGGACAGGGAATGAAAAACTGTTTTTT. It translates to CASKGTGNEKLFF. The rearrangement joins TRBV27 to TRBJ1-4, with 9 bases that match TRBD1. Germline CDR1 MNHEY, CDR2 SMNVEV (reference sequence). This CDR3 is 13 amino acids long. Unmatched junction bases numbered 2, after V lost 7 bases and J lost 5 bases. The complete variable domain, with remaining parts taken from reference TRBV27 and TRBJ1-4, reads EAQVTQNPRYLITVTGKKLTVTCSQNMNHEYMSWYRQDPGLGLRQIYYSMNVEVTDKGDVPEGYKVSRKEKRNFPLILESPSPNQTSLYFCASKGTGNEKLFFGSGTQLSVL.

Ten or more counts support this clonotype. The V and J genes are TRBV2 and TRBJ1-1; D perhaps matches TRBD1 (6 bases). The CDR3 has 14 residues. From germline, CDR1 is SNHLY and CDR2 FYNNEI. V was shortened by 7 bases and J by 6 bases, with 18 bases between the two germline ends. The CDR3 here is CASNIQGAAPEAFF. The CDR3 bases are TGTGCCAGCAATATACAGGGCGCCGCACCTGAAGCTTTCTTT.

V gene TRBV25-1 combines with J gene TRBJ2-6; D is unclear. Trimming pared 3 bases from V and 0 bases from J, leaving 6 bases between. The length of the CDR3 is 15 residues. CDR1 is MGHDK and CDR2 is SYGVNS in the germline V gene. CDR3 bases: TGTGCCAGCAGTGATACGCTCTCTGGGGCCAACGTCCTGACTTTC. Residues: CASSDTLSGANVLTF.

Ten or more counts support this clonotype. The gene calls are TRBV9 and TRBJ2-7; 7 nucleotides line up with TRBD1. CDR3 length: 13 residues. Germline V gives CDR1 SGDLS, CDR2 YYNGEE. V was clipped by 4 bases and J by 8 bases; unmatched bases: 9. As DNA, the CDR3 is TGTGCCAGCAGCAGGGACAGCGGACGCAAGCAGTACTTC. It is translated as CASSRDSGRKQYF.

This clonotype was found many times. The chain combines TRBV7-8 with TRBJ2-5; D is ambiguous. V lost 1 base to trimming and J lost 2 bases, with 14 bases between them. Germline V lookup: CDR1 SGHVS, CDR2 FQNEAQ. CDR3 length equals 16 residues. CDR3: CASSLVEVGRQETQYF. DNA for the CDR3: TGTGCCAGCAGCTTAGTAGAGGTCGGCAGGCAAGAGACCCAGTACTTC.

This clonotype was observed many times. The CDR3 DNA reads TGTGCCTGGAGTGGAGGGGTCACTGAAGCTTTCTTT. This encodes CAWSGGVTEAFF. The V call is TRBV30, the J call TRBJ1-1; D is perhaps TRBD1 (5 bases). The CDR3 is 12 residues long. CDR1 and CDR2 from the germline V gene are GTSNPN and SVGIG (reference sequence). Trimming cost V 1 base and J 4 bases, with 7 bases left between them.

This clonotype was recorded at least ten times. The V and J genes are TRBV5-6 and TRBJ2-6, with 10 bases aligning to TRBD2. This CDR3 has 18 residues. Germline V gene lookup returns CDR1 SGHDT and CDR2 YYEEEE. Trimming took 5 bases from V and 2 from J; bases not matched to a gene: 10. The CDR3 reads CASRIEAGGLPGANVLTF. The CDR3 nucleotides read TGTGCCAGCAGAATCGAAGCGGGGGGGCTTCCTGGGGCCAACGTCCTGACTTTC.

This clonotype has ten or more counts. The V call is TRBV9, the J call TRBJ2-2; possible D gene TRBD2, 6 bases. This CDR3 comprises 15 residues. CDR1 SGDLS and CDR2 YYNGEE come from the germline V gene. V was cut by 4 bases and J by 0 bases, with 10 bases left in between. The chain's CDR3 is CASSLGLSNTGELFF. CDR3 in DNA: TGTGCCAGCAGCCTGGGACTTTCGAACACCGGGGAGCTGTTTTTT.

The chain combines TRBV12-3 or TRBV12-4 with TRBJ2-3; TRBD1 matches at 10 bases. V shed 2 bases and J 3 bases; nucleotides not matched to a gene: 5. CDR3 length equals 16 residues. The CDR3 sequence is CASSLSRDRGTDTQYF. The DNA for the CDR3 is TGTGCCAGCAGTTTAAGCAGGGACAGGGGAACAGATACGCAGTATTTT.

The genes are TRBV5-5 and TRBJ1-3, with D tentatively TRBD1 (6 bases). V dropped 2 bases and J dropped 1 base, with 13 bases sitting between them. The germline gives CDR1 SGHKS, CDR2 YYEKEE (reference sequence). The CDR3 is 16 amino acids. CDR3 sequence reads: CASSFSGALSGNTIYF. The CDR3 DNA follows: TGTGCCAGCAGCTTCTCAGGGGCTTTATCTGGAAACACCATATATTTT.

The chain links TRBV28 to TRBJ2-1, with 11 bases that match TRBD1. This CDR3 contains 16 residues. The germline CDR1 and CDR2 sequences are MDHEN and SYDVKM. The ends lost 3 bases at V and 7 bases at J; junction bases unmatched: 8. CDR3 bases: TGTGCCAGCAGTTTCCTCCGGGACAGGGGGAGAAATGAGCAGTTCTTC. Protein sequence: CASSFLRDRGRNEQFF.

This clonotype was counted ten times or more. The chain joins TRBV18 to TRBJ2-7; D could derive from TRBD1 or TRBD2 (6 bases each). The V end lost 1 base, the J end lost 11 bases, and 15 bases lay between the germline ends. The germline V gene has CDR1 KGHSH and CDR2 LQKENI. The CDR3 covers 13 residues. DNA for the CDR3: TGTGCCAGCTCACCACAGAAGGCAGGGGAGGAGTACTTC. Amino acids: CASSPQKAGEEYF. Based on the CDR3 plus reference TRBV18 and TRBJ2-7, the full variable domain is NAGVMQNPRHLVRRRGQEARLRCSPMKGHSHVYWYRQLPEEGLKFMVYLQKENIIDESGMPKERFSAEFPKEGPSILRIQQVVRGDSAAYFCASSPQKAGEEYFGPGTRLTVT.

This clonotype was seen repeatedly, ten times or more. V usage is TRBV3-1 and J usage is TRBJ2-7; 11 nucleotides agree with TRBD1. The CDR3 spans 16 residues. V gave up 5 bases and J gave up 2 bases; unmatched junction bases: 8. The germline V gene encodes CDR1 LGHDT and CDR2 YNNKEL (reference sequence). CDR3 amino acids: CASSRGLGQGAYEQYF. DNA for the CDR3: TGTGCCAGCAGCAGAGGTTTGGGACAGGGGGCCTACGAGCAGTACTTC.

Ten or more counts support this clonotype. The rearrangement links TRBV27 to TRBJ2-1; TRBD1 aligns across 7 bases. The germline V gene encodes CDR1 MNHEY and CDR2 SMNVEV (reference sequence). The V gene end was trimmed by 6 bases and the J gene end by 4 bases; junction bases not matched to a gene: 15. The CDR3 extends over 17 amino acids. CDR3 protein: CASRTRTRGQLYNEQFF. For the CDR3, the DNA is TGTGCCAGCAGGACCCGGACGAGGGGGCAACTGTACAATGAGCAGTTCTTC.

In this sample, this clonotype turned up many times. This chain links TRBV27 with TRBJ2-7; tentatively, D is TRBD2 (5 bases). V lost 0 bases, J lost 5 bases, and 14 bases lay in between. Germline CDR1 and CDR2: MNHEY and SMNVEV (reference sequence). The CDR3 is 15 residues long. CDR3 in amino acids: CASSLSGRGFDEQYF. CDR3 in DNA: TGTGCCAGCAGTTTATCGGGTCGGGGATTCGACGAGCAGTACTTC.

This clonotype was seen repeatedly, ten times or more. The chain is built from TRBV12-3 or TRBV12-4 and TRBJ1-2; 7 nucleotides match TRBD1. Trimming removed 0 bases from V and 13 bases from J; junction bases left unmatched: 14. The CDR3 covers 15 residues. The chain's CDR3 is CASSLAQGGTGYGTF. CDR3 nucleotides: TGTGCCAGCAGTTTAGCGCAGGGGGGAACAGGGTACGGCACCTTC.

This clonotype was recorded at least ten times. The chain combines TRBV7-9 with TRBJ2-1, with TRBD2 identical over 13 bases. This CDR3 has 18 amino acids. The germline V gene has CDR1 SEHNR and CDR2 FQNEAQ (reference sequence). The trim removed 3 bases at V and 2 bases at J, leaving 7 bases unmatched. The CDR3 DNA follows: TGTGCCAGCAGCTTTCCTACTAGCGGGGGGGGAACCTACAATGAGCAGTTCTTC. Translation: CASSFPTSGGGTYNEQFF.

Of note for this clonotype: This may be a read error: a much more frequent sequence differs by one nucleotide. The rearrangement joins TRBV27 to TRBJ1-1; possible D gene TRBD1, 5 bases. Germline CDR1 MNHEY, CDR2 SMNVEV (reference sequence). The CDR3 covers 14 residues. As DNA, the CDR3 is TGTGTCAGCAGGACCCGGGGGGGTAACACTGAAGCTTTCTTT. Encoded protein: CVSRTRGGNTEAFF.

The sample holds many counts of this clonotype. The chain is built from TRBV3-1 and TRBJ1-5; unclear D gene. V was shortened by 3 bases and J by 2 bases, with 17 bases between the two germline ends. Germline CDR1 and CDR2: LGHDT and YNNKEL (reference sequence). CDR3 length: 17 amino acids. CDR3 DNA: TGTGCCAGCAGCCAGAATAGCGGGGAGATCGGCAATCAGCCCCAGCATTTT. Amino acids: CASSQNSGEIGNQPQHF.

The rearrangement links TRBV4-1 to TRBJ1-3, with D maybe TRBD1 (5 bases). V lost 6 bases and J lost 0, with 12 bases in between. The CDR3 contains 15 residues. Germline values: CDR1 MGHRA, CDR2 YSYEKL. Here the CDR3 reads CASSLRDFSGNTIYF. CDR3 nucleotide sequence: TGCGCCAGCAGTCTCAGGGACTTCTCTGGAAACACCATATATTTT.

In its sample, this clonotype was seen many times. The V and J genes are TRBV9 and TRBJ1-3; weak D call: TRBD1 (5 bases). The germline V and J ends were trimmed by 0 bases and 2 bases, with 9 bases remaining between them. Germline V lookup: CDR1 SGDLS, CDR2 YYNGEE. This CDR3 is built from 15 residues. The DNA for the CDR3 is TGTGCCAGCAGCGTAGTGGGGGACCCTGGAAACACCATATATTTT. This encodes CASSVVGDPGNTIYF.

This clonotype was detected many times. The chain uses TRBV6-5 and TRBJ2-2, with D maybe TRBD1 (6 bases). Between the trimmed V and J ends, which lost 0 bases and 4 bases, there was a span of 12 bases. The CDR3 loop spans 16 amino acids. Germline V gene lookup returns CDR1 MNHEY and CDR2 SVGAGI. DNA of the CDR3: TGTGCCAGCAGTTACTCGGTGGGGGCCCCCACCGGGGAGCTGTTTTTT. This sequence encodes CASSYSVGAPTGELFF.

In regard to this clonotype: A much more abundant neighbour one base away suggests this may be a read error. The chain uses TRBV6-1 and TRBJ2-4; 8 bases map to TRBD1. CDR1 and CDR2 from the germline V gene are MNHNS and SASEGT. This CDR3 is 15 amino acids long. The trim removed 5 bases at V and 2 bases at J, leaving 5 bases unmatched. This CDR3 is CASSTGGSTKNIQYF. The CDR3 DNA reads as TGTGCCAGCAGTACAGGGGGGTCGACCAAAAACATTCAGTACTTC.

This CDR3 is CASSDLAWNYGYTF. CDR3 DNA: TGTGCCAGCAGTGATTTAGCTTGGAACTATGGCTACACCTTC. The rearrangement uses TRBV6-1 and TRBJ1-2; D is ambiguous. Germline loops: CDR1 MNHNS, CDR2 SASEGT. There are 14 residues in the CDR3. V was trimmed by 3 bases and J by 2 bases, leaving 10 bases between them.